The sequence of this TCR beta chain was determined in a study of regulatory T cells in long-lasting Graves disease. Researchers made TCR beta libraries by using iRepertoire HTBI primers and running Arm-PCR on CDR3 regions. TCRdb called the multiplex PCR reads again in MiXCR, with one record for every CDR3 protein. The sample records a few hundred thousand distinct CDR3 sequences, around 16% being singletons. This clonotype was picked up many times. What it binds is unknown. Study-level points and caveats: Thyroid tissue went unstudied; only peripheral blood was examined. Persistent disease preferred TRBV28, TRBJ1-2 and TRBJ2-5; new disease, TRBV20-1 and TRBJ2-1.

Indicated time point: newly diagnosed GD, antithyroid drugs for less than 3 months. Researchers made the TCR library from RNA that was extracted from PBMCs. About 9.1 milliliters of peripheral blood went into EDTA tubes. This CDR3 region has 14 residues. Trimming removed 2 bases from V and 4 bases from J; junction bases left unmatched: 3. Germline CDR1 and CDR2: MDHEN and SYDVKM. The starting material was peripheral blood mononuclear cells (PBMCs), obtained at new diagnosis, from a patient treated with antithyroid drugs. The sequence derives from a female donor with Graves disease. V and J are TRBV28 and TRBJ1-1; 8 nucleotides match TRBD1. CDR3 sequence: CASSLHTGGTEAFF. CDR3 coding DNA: TGTGCCAGCAGTTTACATACAGGGGGCACTGAAGCTTTCTTT.